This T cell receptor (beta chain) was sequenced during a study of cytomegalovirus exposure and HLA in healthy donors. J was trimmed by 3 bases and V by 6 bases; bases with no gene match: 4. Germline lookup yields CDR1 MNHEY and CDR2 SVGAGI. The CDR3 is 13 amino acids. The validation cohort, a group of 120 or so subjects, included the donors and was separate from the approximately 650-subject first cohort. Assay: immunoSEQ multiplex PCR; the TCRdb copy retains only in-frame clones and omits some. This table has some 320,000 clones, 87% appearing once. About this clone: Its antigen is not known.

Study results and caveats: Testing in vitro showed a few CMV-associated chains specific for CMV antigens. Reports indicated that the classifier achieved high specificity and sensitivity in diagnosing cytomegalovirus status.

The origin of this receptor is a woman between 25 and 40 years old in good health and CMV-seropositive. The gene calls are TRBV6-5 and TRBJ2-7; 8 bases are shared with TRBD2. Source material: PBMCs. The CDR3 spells CASSQREHYEQYF. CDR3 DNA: TGTGCCAGCAGCCAGCGGGAGCACTACGAGCAGTACTTC.